The 32 T cell receptor beta chains below were found in one sample sequenced in a study of graft-versus-host responses after intestinal transplantation (dated by TCRdb to about 2021). The library was built by means of the immunoSEQ multiplex PCR assay. TCRdb stores this immuneACCESS table with in-frame sequences only. Part of the clones is absent; in the studies checked, under half of the shortfall reflects unresolved V genes, and no reason is known for the rest. The sample includes about 120,000 clones, with less than 95% observed a single time. 0.18% of the sample belongs to the ten largest clones. Their target antigens are unknown. Read against the paper, the sample's time point label means: cells obtained before transplantation from donor or recipient. Sample: unstimulated CD4+ T cells sorted from spleen or lymph node cells, taken before intestinal transplant. The source of these receptors is a human donor who received an intestinal transplant.

The V call is TRBV19, the J call TRBJ2-7; weak D call: TRBD2 (5 bases). The length of the CDR3 is 14 residues. The V end lost 1 base, the J end lost 6 bases, and 13 bases lay between the germline ends. Germline-derived CDR1 and CDR2 are LNHDA and SQIVND (reference sequence). In nucleotides, the CDR3 is TGTGCCAGTAGTATAGGAGCCGGCCGGGGCGAGCAGTACTTC. Residues: CASSIGAGRGEQYF.

This sequence joins TRBV4-1 and TRBJ1-6; the D is unclear. V lost 2 bases, J lost 9 bases, and 11 bases lay in between. The CDR3 is 14 amino acids. Germline V gene lookup returns CDR1 MGHRA and CDR2 YSYEKL. The CDR3 region is CASSQRVLGSPLHF. CDR3 bases: TGCGCCAGCAGCCAAAGAGTACTCGGTTCACCCCTCCACTTT.

V gene TRBV9 combines with J gene TRBJ2-7, with no clear D. The V end lost 0 bases, the J end lost 3 bases, and 10 bases lay between the germline ends. In germline, CDR1 is SGDLS, CDR2 YYNGEE. The CDR3 contains 14 residues. CDR3 region: CASSVGVTSYEQYF. The CDR3 DNA is TGTGCCAGCAGCGTAGGAGTAACGAGCTACGAGCAGTACTTC.

The chain is built from TRBV7-2 and TRBJ1-2; 7 bases fit TRBD1. CDR1 and CDR2 from the germline V gene are SGHTA and FQGNSA. V shed 2 bases and J 7 bases; nucleotides not matched to a gene: 7. The CDR3 is made up of 14 amino acids. Here the CDR3 reads CASSLIRGAGGYTF. CDR3 DNA sequence: TGTGCCAGCAGCTTAATCAGGGGGGCGGGTGGCTACACCTTC.

The chain carries TRBV30 and TRBJ2-1, with 7 bases identical to TRBD2. V dropped 0 bases and J dropped 11; count of bases not matched to a gene: 4. The CDR3 consists of 12 residues. Germline V gives CDR1 GTSNPN, CDR2 SVGIG (reference sequence). The CDR3: CAWSVRSGKQFF. CDR3 coding DNA: TGTGCCTGGAGTGTACGAAGCGGGAAGCAGTTCTTC.

The chain recombines TRBV25-1 with TRBJ2-3, with a tentative D call TRBD1 (7 bases). Germline CDR1 MGHDK, CDR2 SYGVNS. CDR3 length: 16 amino acids. The V gene lost 1 base and the J gene lost 2 bases, with 13 bases spanning the gap. CDR3 in amino acids: CASSELGRGDTDTQYF. In DNA form, the CDR3 reads TGTGCCAGCAGTGAATTAGGCAGGGGGGACACAGATACGCAGTATTTT. Complete variable domain (other parts from reference TRBV25-1 and TRBJ2-3): EADIYQTPRYLVIGTGKKITLECSQTMGHDKMYWYQQDPGMELHLIHYSYGVNSTEKGDLSSESTVSRIRTEHFPLTLESARPSHTSQYLCASSELGRGDTDTQYFGPGTRLTVL.

The chain couples TRBV25-1 to TRBJ1-1; D is ambiguous. This CDR3 is built from 13 residues. The V end lost 3 bases, the J end lost 5 bases, and 10 bases lay between the germline ends. Germline CDR1 is MGHDK and CDR2 is SYGVNS. The CDR3 region has the DNA TGTGCCAGCAGTGATGAGGGATGGACTGAAGCTTTCTTT. Protein: CASSDEGWTEAFF.

The chain carries TRBV6-5 and TRBJ1-2; 8 positions agree with TRBD1. V dropped 6 bases and J dropped 3; count of bases not matched to a gene: 6. This CDR3 has 14 amino acids. Germline V gene data show CDR1 as MNHEY and CDR2 as SVGAGI. This chain's CDR3 is CASSPDRAYYGYTF. The CDR3, as DNA: TGTGCCAGCAGCCCGGACAGGGCGTACTATGGCTACACCTTC.

The rearrangement links TRBV6-5 to TRBJ1-1; D is possibly TRBD1 (5 bases). The CDR3 is made up of 14 amino acids. Germline V gives CDR1 MNHEY, CDR2 SVGAGI. The V end was cut by 6 bases, the J end by 0 bases, with 11 bases between. DNA for the CDR3: TGTGCCAGCAGACCCAGGGTTTTGAACACTGAAGCTTTCTTT. This sequence encodes CASRPRVLNTEAFF.

V is TRBV5-1 and J is TRBJ2-7; 7 bases line up with TRBD2. The germline V gene encodes CDR1 SGHRS and CDR2 YFSETQ. This CDR3 spans 14 amino acids. V gave up 2 bases and J gave up 2 bases; unmatched junction bases: 4. CDR3 sequence: CASSLAGITYEQYF. In DNA, the CDR3 is TGCGCCAGCAGCTTAGCGGGGATTACCTACGAGCAGTACTTC.

The V and J genes are TRBV7-3 and TRBJ2-1; no reliable D call. The germline V gene has CDR1 SGHTA and CDR2 FQGTGA. This CDR3 is built from 13 residues. The V gene lost 3 bases and the J gene lost 4 bases, with 7 bases spanning the gap. CDR3 sequence: CASSLVSYNEQFF. DNA for the CDR3: TGTGCCAGCAGCTTGGTGAGTTACAATGAGCAGTTCTTC.

The J gene is TRBJ2-1, the V gene TRBV25-1; 9 bases align to TRBD1. Germline V gene lookup returns CDR1 MGHDK and CDR2 SYGVNS. V shed 6 bases, J shed 6 bases, and the junction held 6 bases outside the gene matches. The CDR3 runs to 14 residues. The CDR3 here is CASRRTGAGNEQFF. CDR3 coding DNA: TGTGCCAGCAGGAGGACAGGGGCGGGCAATGAGCAGTTCTTC.

The genes are TRBV27 and TRBJ2-7, with D tentatively TRBD2 (5 bases). The CDR3 sequence is 19 residues long. Germline-derived CDR1 and CDR2 are MNHEY and SMNVEV (reference sequence). Trimming took 1 base from V and 4 from J, leaving 26 bases between them. The CDR3 bases are TGTGCCAGCAGTTTATTCTCCAGTGCAAGGGCGGACTTTAAGTACGAGCAGTACTTC. This sequence encodes CASSLFSSARADFKYEQYF.

V gene TRBV28 combines with J gene TRBJ2-7; D remains unclear. This CDR3 is 13 amino acids long. Trimming cost V 5 bases and J 5 bases, with 13 bases left between them. The germline CDR1 and CDR2 sequences are MDHEN and SYDVKM. In nucleotides, the CDR3 is TGTGCCAGCAGTCCCCAGGTCCCAAACGAGCAGTACTTC. The encoded protein is CASSPQVPNEQYF.

The genes are TRBV7-6 and TRBJ1-1, with 12 bases identical to TRBD1. The CDR3 spans 15 residues. J was trimmed by 10 bases and V by 5 bases; bases with no gene match: 11. CDR1 and CDR2 (germline): SGHVS, FNYEAQ. The CDR3 sequence: CASSPLPGQGAGAFF. DNA of the CDR3: TGTGCCAGCAGCCCCCTACCGGGACAGGGGGCAGGAGCTTTCTTT. The variable domain in full, with the rest retrieved from reference TRBV7-6 and TRBJ1-1, is GAGVSQSPRYKVTKRGQDVALRCDPISGHVSLYWYRQALGQGPEFLTYFNYEAQQDKSGLPNDRFSAERPEGSISTLTIQRTEQRDSAMYRCASSPLPGQGAGAFFGQGTRLTVV.

The chain employs TRBV5-1 and TRBJ1-2; a weak D match, TRBD1 (5 bases). CDR3 length: 14 residues. Germline V lookup: CDR1 SGHRS, CDR2 YFSETQ. Trimming pared 3 bases from V and 2 bases from J, leaving 11 bases between. This CDR3 is CASSWSTGNYGYTF. CDR3 bases: TGCGCCAGCAGCTGGTCCACAGGAAACTATGGCTACACCTTC.

The chain carries TRBV27 and TRBJ1-2, with D tentatively TRBD1 (6 bases). In germline, CDR1 is MNHEY, CDR2 SMNVEV (reference sequence). V was cut by 5 bases and J by 4 bases, with 17 bases left in between. CDR3 length: 15 amino acids. The DNA of the CDR3 is TGTGCCAGCAGTCCAACCTCCGGGACATTCTATGGCTACACCTTC. Its protein is CASSPTSGTFYGYTF.

The V call is TRBV5-1, the J call TRBJ2-3; TRBD2 aligns across 12 bases. This CDR3 is 16 amino acids long. Unmatched junction bases numbered 3, after V lost 2 bases and J lost 2 bases. CDR1 is SGHRS, CDR2 YFSETQ, per germline. The CDR3 loop is CASSLLAGGFTDTQYF. DNA for the CDR3: TGCGCCAGCAGCTTACTAGCGGGAGGATTCACAGATACGCAGTATTTT.

The chain is built from TRBV6-1 and TRBJ1-2, with 10 bases fitting TRBD1. With V trimmed by 7 bases and J by 2 bases, 4 bases remained unmatched. Germline CDR1 MNHNS, CDR2 SASEGT. The CDR3 sequence is 14 residues long. DNA for the CDR3: TGTGCCAGCACCCCGGGACAGGGGAACTATGGCTACACCTTC. This translates into CASTPGQGNYGYTF.

V and J are TRBV7-8 and TRBJ2-3; 9 bases align to TRBD2. Germline V gives CDR1 SGHVS, CDR2 FQNEAQ. The trim removed 0 bases at V and 9 bases at J, leaving 4 bases unmatched. The CDR3 totals 14 residues. Here the CDR3 reads CASSLAPTSGTQYF. CDR3 nucleotides: TGTGCCAGCAGCTTAGCGCCTACTAGCGGGACGCAGTATTTT.

This clone was found once. The chain has TRBV5-1 and TRBJ2-1; 9 bases agree with TRBD2. The junction had 11 bases not matched to a gene; V was cut back by 0 bases and J by 10 bases. Germline V lookup: CDR1 SGHRS, CDR2 YFSETQ. There are 16 residues in the CDR3. The CDR3 DNA reads TGCGCCAGCAGCTTGGTTGGTAGCGGGAGTATATGGGAGCAGTTCTTC. It codes for CASSLVGSGSIWEQFF.

The CDR3 DNA reads as TGTGCCAGCAGCTCCGACAGCAATAGCAATCAGCCCCAGCATTTT. It translates to CASSSDSNSNQPQHF. V usage is TRBV2 and J usage is TRBJ1-5; perhaps TRBD1 as D (5 bases). From germline, CDR1 is SNHLY and CDR2 FYNNEI. This CDR3 has 15 amino acids. Trimming pared 6 bases from V and 0 bases from J, leaving 12 bases between.

The genes are TRBV2 and TRBJ2-7, with D possibly being TRBD2 (6 bases). Trimming removed 3 bases at V and 9 bases at J, with 18 bases between. Germline V gene sequence: CDR1 SNHLY, CDR2 FYNNEI. The CDR3 runs 14 residues. The CDR3 loop reads CASSDVVAVLGQYF. In DNA, the CDR3 is TGTGCCAGCAGTGACGTTGTAGCGGTCCTTGGGCAGTACTTC.

The CDR3 reads CASSSVIAGGPETQYF. The CDR3, as DNA: TGTGCCAGCAGCTCAGTAATAGCGGGGGGGCCGGAGACCCAGTACTTC. The V call is TRBV7-2, the J call TRBJ2-5; 11 bases are a match to TRBD2. The germline V gene encodes CDR1 SGHTA and CDR2 FQGNSA. V lost 4 bases to trimming and J lost 5 bases; unmatched junction nucleotides: 9. The CDR3 consists of 16 residues.

The rearrangement joins TRBV30 to TRBJ1-1; TRBD1 matches at 12 bases. The CDR3 is 12 residues long. Germline values: CDR1 GTSNPN, CDR2 SVGIG (reference sequence). Germline trimming cut 8 bases from V and 4 bases from J; bases unmatched to any gene: 2. The CDR3, as DNA: TGTGCCGGGGACAGGGGGCCCACTGAAGCTTTCTTT. It yields the protein CAGDRGPTEAFF.

The genes are TRBV6-1 and TRBJ2-3; TRBD1 is a possible D gene (6 bases). V shed 1 base and J shed 2 bases, with 10 bases lying between them. CDR1 and CDR2 (germline): MNHNS, SASEGT. The length of the CDR3 is 15 residues. DNA for the CDR3: TGTGCCAGCAGTGAAGAGAGGGGGTTCACAGATACGCAGTATTTT. Protein product: CASSEERGFTDTQYF.

The gene calls are TRBV2 and TRBJ2-7, with 11 bases identical to TRBD2. After removal of 6 bases from V and 3 bases from J, the junction contained 7 bases not matched to a gene. From germline, CDR1 is SNHLY and CDR2 FYNNEI. The CDR3 has 15 residues. In DNA, the CDR3 is TGTGCCAGCAGGGACCTTGGACTAGCGGGCTACGAGCAGTACTTC. Residues: CASRDLGLAGYEQYF.

This clone turned up a few times. The chain employs TRBV5-1 and TRBJ1-3; TRBD1 is a possible D gene (5 bases). The V gene's germline CDR1 is SGHRS and CDR2 YFSETQ. CDR3 length: 16 amino acids. Trimming removed 0 bases at V and 0 bases at J, with 10 bases between. CDR3 coding DNA: TGCGCCAGCAGCTTGGGTCCAGGGTCCTCTGGAAACACCATATATTTT. Protein: CASSLGPGSSGNTIYF. Looking up the rest from reference TRBV5-1 and TRBJ1-3 gives the full variable domain: KAGVTQTPRYLIKTRGQQVTLSCSPISGHRSVSWYQQTPGQGLQFLFEYFSETQRNKGNFPGRFSGRQFSNSRSEMNVSTLELGDSALYLCASSLGPGSSGNTIYFGEGSWLTVV.

The J gene is TRBJ1-5, the V gene TRBV2; D is ambiguous. In germline, CDR1 is SNHLY, CDR2 FYNNEI. The V end was cut by 1 base, the J end by 0 bases, with 7 bases between. The CDR3 length is 15 residues. The CDR3 loop is CASSEEGASNQPQHF. The CDR3, as DNA: TGTGCCAGCAGTGAAGAGGGAGCTAGCAATCAGCCCCAGCATTTT.

Written as DNA, the CDR3 is TGTGCCACCAGCAGAGATCCCGGTGTGAACACTGAAGCTTTCTTT. Translating it yields CATSRDPGVNTEAFF. The genes are TRBV15 and TRBJ1-1, with unresolved D. V shed 0 bases and J shed 0 bases, with 8 bases lying between them. The CDR3 length is 15 residues. Germline V gene lookup returns CDR1 LNHNV and CDR2 YYDKDF (reference sequence).

J is TRBJ2-3 and V is TRBV29-1, with 8 nucleotides matching TRBD1. V trimming: 7 bases; J trimming: 5 bases; junction bases outside the gene matches: 8. In germline, CDR1 is SQVTM, CDR2 ANQGSEA. There are 13 residues in the CDR3. In nucleotides, the CDR3 is TGCAGCGCTCCCCCAGGGGGCGAAGATACGCAGTATTTT. As protein: CSAPPGGEDTQYF.

V and J are TRBV9 and TRBJ1-1, with 8 positions matching TRBD1. There are 14 residues in the CDR3. V gave up 4 bases and J gave up 4 bases; unmatched junction bases: 6. CDR1 and CDR2 from the germline V gene are SGDLS and YYNGEE. CDR3 sequence: CASSLLTGGTEAFF. The CDR3 DNA reads as TGTGCCAGCAGCCTGCTCACAGGGGGCACTGAAGCTTTCTTT.